This T cell receptor beta chain emerged from a study of blood T cell repertoires in COVID-19. Overall study: The analysed material was cDNA or gDNA that came from T cells, B-cell-depleted T cells, or PBMCs.

From germline, CDR1 is SNHLY and CDR2 FYNNEI. V lost 5 bases and J 0 bases, leaving 11 bases between the germline ends. CDR3 length equals 14 residues. Assay used: immunoSEQ multiplex PCR; TCRdb lists only in-frame clones, some missing. The data contain approximately 180,000 clones, 80% to 90% of them singletons. Sequenced: peripheral blood. This TCR derives from a man in his 60s with acute or convalescent COVID-19. This chain uses TRBV2 with TRBJ2-7; weak D call: TRBD1 (6 bases). Written as DNA, the CDR3 is TGTGCCAGCAGTCCCGACAGGTTCTCCTACGAGCAGTACTTC. It encodes CASSPDRFSYEQYF.